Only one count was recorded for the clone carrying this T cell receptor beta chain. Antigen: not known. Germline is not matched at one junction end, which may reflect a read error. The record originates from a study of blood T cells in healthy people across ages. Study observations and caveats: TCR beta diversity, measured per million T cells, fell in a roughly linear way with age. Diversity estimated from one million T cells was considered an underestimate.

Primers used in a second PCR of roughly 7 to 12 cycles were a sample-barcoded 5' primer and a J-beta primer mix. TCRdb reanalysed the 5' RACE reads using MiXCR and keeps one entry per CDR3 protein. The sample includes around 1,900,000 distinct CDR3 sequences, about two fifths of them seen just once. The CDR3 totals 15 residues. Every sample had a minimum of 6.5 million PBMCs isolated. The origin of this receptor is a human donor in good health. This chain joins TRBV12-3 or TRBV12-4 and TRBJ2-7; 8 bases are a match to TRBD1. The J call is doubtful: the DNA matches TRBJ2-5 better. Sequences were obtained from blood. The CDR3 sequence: CAGSLVTGVVATQYF. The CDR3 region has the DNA TGTGCCGGCAGTTTAGTGACAGGGGTAGTGGCGACCCAGTACTTC.